This entry describes one T cell receptor beta chain. Its antigen is currently unknown. The CDR3 extends over 13 amino acids. Trimming pared 1 base from V and 11 bases from J, leaving 14 bases between. CDR1 and CDR2 from the germline V gene are SEHNR and FQNEAQ (reference sequence). Profiling relied on immunoSEQ multiplex PCR, and the TCRdb table lists in-frame clones only, not all of them. Of about 97,000 clones listed, approximately 80% were seen once; the top ten hold around 24%. This specimen belongs to a study of cytotoxic CD8 clonotypes in ibrutinib-treated CLL. The wider study: Once treatment had gone on for a median of 12 months, range 6 to 36, response samples were drawn. Notes on the study in general: Before falling back toward baseline at progression, clonality had risen at the time of ibrutinib response. Under treatment, the uncommon public clonotypes either contracted or remained stable. Against age-matched healthy donors, baseline clonality ran higher and tracked circulating CD8+ T-cell counts.

The gene calls are TRBV7-9 and TRBJ1-2, with unresolved D. The material was PBMCs, obtained after 24 months of ibrutinib treatment. The TCR was taken from a human donor with chronic lymphocytic leukemia. CDR3 residues: CASSLEAGSGYTF. CDR3 nucleotides: TGTGCCAGCAGCTTAGAGGCAGGATCGGGGTACACCTTC.